One sample yielded the 17 T cell receptor beta chains listed below, sequenced in a study of control samples from healthy donors and cancer patients. TCRdb keeps only in-frame clones here, not all; method: immunoSEQ multiplex PCR. The sample includes around 110,000 clones, roughly 91% of them seen just once. The material sequenced was blood. Receptors were obtained from a woman aged 70-85 years in good health.

In DNA, the CDR3 is TGCGCCAGCAGCTTGGCCCAAGGGGGGGCCGAAGCTTTCTTT. Its protein product is CASSLAQGGAEAFF. The rearrangement links TRBV5-1 to TRBJ1-1; D might be TRBD1 (6 bases). V gave up 0 bases and J gave up 8 bases, with 14 bases separating them. Germline V gives CDR1 SGHRS, CDR2 YFSETQ. This CDR3 comprises 14 residues.

This clone was counted a single time. The chain carries TRBV10-3 and TRBJ2-3; possible D gene TRBD1, 5 bases. Trimming pared 6 bases from V and 6 bases from J, leaving 16 bases between. The CDR3 totals 14 residues. Germline lookup yields CDR1 ENHRY and CDR2 SYGVKD. The CDR3 reads CAIRDAGRSDTQYF. DNA for the CDR3: TGTGCCATCAGAGATGCAGGGCGGTCTGATACGCAGTATTTT.

The gene calls are TRBV19 and TRBJ1-4; 7 bases align to TRBD1. Per germline, CDR1 LNHDA and CDR2 SQIVND (reference sequence). J was trimmed by 4 bases and V by 4 bases; bases with no gene match: 3. CDR3 length: 14 amino acids. CDR3 nucleotide sequence: TGTGCCAGTAGTAACAGGGGCTTTAATGAAAAACTGTTTTTT. This codes for CASSNRGFNEKLFF.

The V call is TRBV18, the J call TRBJ2-2; TRBD2 agrees at 11 bases. The germline V gene encodes CDR1 KGHSH and CDR2 LQKENI. Trimming removed 3 bases from V and 1 base from J; junction bases left unmatched: 4. The CDR3 contains 17 residues. The CDR3 reads CASSPTGTSGNTGELFF. DNA of the CDR3: TGTGCCAGCTCACCCACCGGGACTAGCGGGAACACCGGGGAGCTGTTTTTT.

The rearrangement uses TRBV3-1 (or the pseudogene TRBV3-2) and TRBJ2-7, with 11 bases lining up with TRBD1. J was trimmed by 7 bases and V by 5 bases; bases with no gene match: 7. CDR1 LGHDT and CDR2 YNNKEL come from the germline V gene (reference sequence). This CDR3 contains 14 residues. The CDR3 loop is CASSLGQGAGEQYF. The CDR3 DNA reads as TGTGCCAGCAGCTTAGGACAGGGGGCAGGGGAGCAGTACTTC.

This clone was counted only a few times. The chain employs TRBV12-3 or TRBV12-4 and TRBJ1-1; D unresolved. The CDR3 loop spans 13 amino acids. Trimming removed 6 bases from V and 0 bases from J, with 8 bases in between. CDR3 coding DNA: TGTGCCAGCAGGGCCCCCATGAACACTGAAGCTTTCTTT. Translated, it gives CASRAPMNTEAFF.

This chain connects TRBV12-3 or TRBV12-4 to TRBJ1-1; D remains unclear. This CDR3 spans 13 amino acids. Trimming took 3 bases from V and 4 from J, leaving 9 bases between them. The CDR3 DNA reads as TGTGCCAGCAGTTTGTGGCTGGGCACTGAAGCTTTCTTT. It codes for CASSLWLGTEAFF.

The chain links TRBV7-6 to TRBJ2-1, with 11 bases that match TRBD1. From germline, CDR1 is SGHVS and CDR2 FNYEAQ. With V trimmed by 2 bases and J by 6 bases, 6 bases remained unmatched. The CDR3 length is 16 residues. The CDR3 bases are TGTGCCAGCAGCTTACGGGACAGGGGGTTTGGCAATGAGCAGTTCTTC. Amino acids: CASSLRDRGFGNEQFF.

This clone was seen a single time. CDR3 coding DNA: TGTGCCAGCACCCCGGGGTTCAATCAGCCCCAGCATTTT. This encodes CASTPGFNQPQHF. The J gene is TRBJ1-5, the V gene TRBV25-1; D gene unclear. Germline assignment: CDR1 MGHDK and CDR2 SYGVNS. V shed 7 bases and J shed 3 bases, with 10 bases lying between them. The CDR3 is 13 amino acids.

The chain joins TRBV6-5 to TRBJ1-4; D unresolved. Trimming took off 5 bases at V and 0 bases at J, with 7 bases between the two ends. The germline V gene has CDR1 MNHEY and CDR2 SVGAGI. The CDR3 extends over 14 amino acids. This chain's CDR3 is CASSISATNEKLFF. In DNA form, the CDR3 reads TGTGCCAGCAGTATCAGCGCAACTAATGAAAAACTGTTTTTT.

This clone was seen more than once but under ten times. V usage is TRBV7-8 and J usage is TRBJ1-1; 8 positions match TRBD1. Germline loops: CDR1 SGHVS, CDR2 FQNEAQ. V gave up 1 base and J gave up 4 bases; unmatched junction bases: 2. The length of the CDR3 is 14 residues. The CDR3 DNA follows: TGTGCCAGCAGCTTAGACAGGGGGGGCACTGAAGCTTTCTTT. This encodes CASSLDRGGTEAFF.

The chain carries TRBV6-1 and TRBJ1-6; D gene uncertain. Germline CDR1 MNHNS, CDR2 SASEGT. Trimming stripped 3 bases from V and 13 bases from J, with 7 bases between. CDR3 length: 11 residues. This CDR3 reads CASSEVSPLHF. Here the CDR3 DNA reads TGTGCCAGCAGTGAGGTTTCGCCCCTCCACTTT.

The chain links TRBV5-4 to TRBJ1-2, with 8 bases aligning to TRBD1. The J segment lost 3 bases and the V segment lost 4 bases, leaving 17 bases of the junction unmatched. This CDR3 has 18 residues. CDR1 is SGHNT, CDR2 YYREEE, per germline (reference sequence). The CDR3 region has the DNA TGTGCCAGCAGCAGTTTCGGGACAGGAATGTGGACGGACTATGGCTACACCTTC. Translated: CASSSFGTGMWTDYGYTF.

The genes are TRBV19 and TRBJ2-5; 11 nucleotides align to TRBD1. Germline lookup yields CDR1 LNHDA and CDR2 SQIVND (reference sequence). The CDR3 spans 15 residues. With V trimmed by 6 bases and J by 5 bases, 8 bases remained unmatched. The CDR3 is CASRLGQGAWETQYF. The DNA for the CDR3 is TGTGCCAGTAGACTAGGACAGGGGGCTTGGGAGACCCAGTACTTC.

The genes are TRBV7-2 and TRBJ1-2; D gene ambiguous. The germline V and J ends were trimmed by 1 base and 6 bases, with 9 bases remaining between them. The CDR3 loop spans 13 amino acids. The germline CDR1 and CDR2 sequences are SGHTA and FQGNSA. CDR3 sequence reads: CASSLVRWDGYTF. CDR3 in DNA: TGTGCCAGCAGCTTAGTTCGGTGGGATGGCTACACCTTC.

This clone was recorded only once. The chain links TRBV3-1 (or the pseudogene TRBV3-2) to TRBJ1-2; D unclear. Deletions cut 1 base from V and 3 bases from J, with 12 bases between. CDR1 is LGHDT and CDR2 is YNNKEL in the germline V gene (reference sequence). The length of the CDR3 is 15 residues. CDR3 nucleotides: TGTGCCAGCAGCCAAGCGTACAGAGGGTACTATGGCTACACCTTC. Encoded protein: CASSQAYRGYYGYTF.

V gene TRBV5-4 combines with J gene TRBJ1-1, with D maybe TRBD1 (5 bases). The CDR3 runs to 14 residues. Between the trimmed V and J ends, which lost 4 bases and 8 bases, there was a span of 18 bases. Germline CDR1 SGHNT, CDR2 YYREEE (reference sequence). The CDR3 here is CASSESGTVREAFF. The CDR3 bases are TGTGCCAGCAGCGAATCCGGGACGGTACGGGAAGCTTTCTTT.